The present T cell receptor (beta chain) was sequenced within a study of metastatic and nonmetastatic thyroid tumors. TCRdb used MiXCR to call clones anew from the PCR reads. The sample has around 41,000 clones; roughly 14% are singletons. CDR3 length: 14 residues. V was trimmed by 6 bases and J by 6 bases, leaving 15 bases between them. CDR1 MDHEN and CDR2 SYDVKM come from the germline V gene. This clone has a count of ten or more. The entire patient cohort was treatment-naive prior to thyroid surgery. The specimen was blood. This chain links TRBV28 with TRBJ1-5; unclear D gene. The receptor was isolated from a female donor with papillary thyroid cancer or a benign thyroid nodule (not recorded which). Some clones in this sample may be carry-over from other donors' samples. CDR3 region: CASSQMGFSQPQHF. The CDR3 DNA is TGTGCCAGCAGCCAAATGGGCTTCAGTCAGCCCCAGCATTTT.